This T cell receptor beta chain emerged from a study of response to subunit inactivated influenza vaccine. TCRdb re-called the RT-PCR reads through MiXCR, storing one row per CDR3 protein. The table records 500,000 to 550,000 distinct CDR3 sequences, under 30% of them present only once. Germline CDR1 reads SGHDT; CDR2 reads YYEEEE. Trimming took 4 bases from V and 9 from J; bases not matched to a gene: 11. The CDR3 sequence is 15 residues long. These records were also assigned to another study, of T cells expressing NK-cell markers. That work contributes: Generation of TCR beta cDNA was performed by 5'RACE template switching incorporating UMIs. The sequencing cohort of eight donors included seven HCMV-seropositive individuals and one seronegative individual. Certain NKG2C+ T cell clones were expanded, and their HCMV specificity remained unclear.

The receptor was derived from a man aged 50-60 years who received an inactivated influenza vaccine. V usage is TRBV5-6 and J usage is TRBJ2-1, with 9 bases identical to TRBD2. The source material was CD4+ T cells sorted from PBMCs, sampled about 13 days after vaccination. DNA for the CDR3: TGTGCCAGCAGCGAACTAGCGGGTCCGGAGGGTGAGCAGTTCTTC. Protein: CASSELAGPEGEQFF.